The present T cell receptor (beta chain) was sequenced within a study of post-analysis software for immune sequencing data. Broader study findings: The study found TRBV5-6, TRBV5-1 and TRBV20-1 among 4 or 5 TRBV segments more frequent in patients than controls.

Prepared libraries of TCR beta cDNA carried unique molecular identifiers. From the PCR reads, TCRdb called clonotypes with MiXCR, one entry per CDR3 protein. In the table there are hundreds of thousands of distinct CDR3 sequences, 55% to 60% of which are singletons. This clonotype was detected once. Its antigen remains unidentified. This CDR3 spans 14 amino acids. Trimming left V 2 bases short and J 11 bases short, with 15 bases between. Per the germline V gene, CDR1 is MNHEY and CDR2 is SVGEGT. Sequencing was carried out using blood. This clonotype was sampled from a girl aged 2-10 years with multiple sclerosis. The V and J genes are TRBV6-2 or TRBV6-3 and TRBJ1-4; D is uncertain. The CDR3: CASSYETVRRKLFF. The CDR3 DNA sequence: TGTGCCAGCAGTTACGAAACGGTTCGGCGGAAACTGTTTTTT.